This TCR beta chain was sequenced for a study of cytomegalovirus exposure and HLA in healthy donors. For the study at large: There were about 85 million unique TCRs (from HLA-typed donors) in an early data release. General study points: V- and J-gene trimming in TCR beta was tied to a missense DCLRE1C variant by an analysis performed later. For most TCR sequences rarity was the rule, although some public TCRs occurred in many donors. DRB1 showed the most TCR associations and HLA-C the fewest in a later analysis, as rates varied by HLA locus.

As to this clone: What it binds is unknown.

Primers included in the PCR were 60 Vbeta and 13 Jbeta primers. Using immunoSEQ multiplex PCR, the repertoire was profiled, and TCRdb retains in-frame clones only, with some absent. The table includes about 160,000 clones, just over 75% detected once. This CDR3 region has 14 residues. V shed 6 bases and J shed 7 bases, with 19 bases lying between them. Germline values: CDR1 KGHSH, CDR2 LQKENI. This chain links TRBV18 with TRBJ2-7; a possible D gene is TRBD1 (7 bases). This sequence was found in a man in his forties in good health and CMV-seronegative. The sample comprised PBMCs. The CDR3 region is CASSQDRDGREQYF. The CDR3 DNA reads as TGTGCCAGCTCCCAAGACAGGGACGGGAGAGAGCAGTACTTC.